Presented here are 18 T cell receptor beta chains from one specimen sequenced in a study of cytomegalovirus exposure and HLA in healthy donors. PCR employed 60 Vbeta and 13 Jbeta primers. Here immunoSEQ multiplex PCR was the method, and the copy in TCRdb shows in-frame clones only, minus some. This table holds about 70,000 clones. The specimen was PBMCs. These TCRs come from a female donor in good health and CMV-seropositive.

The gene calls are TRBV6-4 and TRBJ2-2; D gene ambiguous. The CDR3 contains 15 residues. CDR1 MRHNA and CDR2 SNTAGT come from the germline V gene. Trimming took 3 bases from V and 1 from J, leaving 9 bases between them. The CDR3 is CASSDEPGNTGELFF. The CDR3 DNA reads TGTGCCAGCAGTGATGAACCGGGGAACACCGGGGAGCTGTTTTTT.

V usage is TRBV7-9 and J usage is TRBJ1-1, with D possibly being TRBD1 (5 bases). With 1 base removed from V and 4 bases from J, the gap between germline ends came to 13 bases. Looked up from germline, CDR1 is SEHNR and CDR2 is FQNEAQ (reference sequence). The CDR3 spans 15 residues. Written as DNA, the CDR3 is TGTGCCAGCAGCTTAGATGGACCGGGGGGCACTGAAGCTTTCTTT. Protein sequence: CASSLDGPGGTEAFF.

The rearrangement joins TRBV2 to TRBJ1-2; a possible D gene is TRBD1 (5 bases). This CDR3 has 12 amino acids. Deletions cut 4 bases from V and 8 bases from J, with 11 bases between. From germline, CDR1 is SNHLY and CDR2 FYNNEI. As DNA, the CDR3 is TGTGCCAGCAGTGGGGGCAGGGAAGGCTACACCTTC. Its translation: CASSGGREGYTF.

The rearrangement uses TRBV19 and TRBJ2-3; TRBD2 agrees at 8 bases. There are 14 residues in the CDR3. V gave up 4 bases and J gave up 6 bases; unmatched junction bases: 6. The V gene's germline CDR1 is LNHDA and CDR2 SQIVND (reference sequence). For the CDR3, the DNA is TGTGCCAGTAGTAGATACATAGCGGGGGATACGCAGTATTTT. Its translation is CASSRYIAGDTQYF.

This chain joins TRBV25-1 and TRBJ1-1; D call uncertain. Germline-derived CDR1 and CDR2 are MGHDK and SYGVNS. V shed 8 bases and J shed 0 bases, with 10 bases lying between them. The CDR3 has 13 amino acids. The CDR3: CASARSLNTEAFF. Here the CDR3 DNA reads TGTGCCAGCGCCCGCAGTTTGAACACTGAAGCTTTCTTT.

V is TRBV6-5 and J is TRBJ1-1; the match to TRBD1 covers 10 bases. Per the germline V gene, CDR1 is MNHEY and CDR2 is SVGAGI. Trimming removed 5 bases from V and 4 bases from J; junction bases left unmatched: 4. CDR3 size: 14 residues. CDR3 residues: CASSVRTGGTEAFF. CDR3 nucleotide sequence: TGTGCCAGCAGTGTCAGGACAGGGGGCACTGAAGCTTTCTTT.

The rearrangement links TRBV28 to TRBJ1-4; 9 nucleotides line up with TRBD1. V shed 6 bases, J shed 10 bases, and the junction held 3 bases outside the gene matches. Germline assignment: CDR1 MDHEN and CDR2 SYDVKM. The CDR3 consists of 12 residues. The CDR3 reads CASRGQGGKLFF. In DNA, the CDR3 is TGTGCCAGCAGGGGACAGGGCGGAAAACTGTTTTTT.

The CDR3, as DNA: TGTGCCAGCAGCCGGGAACTATACGAGCAGTACTTC. Protein: CASSRELYEQYF. The chain employs TRBV7-2 and TRBJ2-7; possibly TRBD2 for D (5 bases). V was trimmed by 5 bases and J by 4 bases, leaving 9 bases between them. CDR1 is SGHTA, CDR2 FQGNSA, per germline. The CDR3 is 12 residues long.

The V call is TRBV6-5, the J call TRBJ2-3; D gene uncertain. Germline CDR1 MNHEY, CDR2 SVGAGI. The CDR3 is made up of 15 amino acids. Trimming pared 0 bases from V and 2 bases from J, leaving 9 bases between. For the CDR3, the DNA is TGTGCCAGCAGTTACTCGAGCAGGTACACAGATACGCAGTATTTT. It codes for CASSYSSRYTDTQYF.

The CDR3 nucleotides read TGTGCCATCAGTGAGGAGACAGGGAGTAATGAAAAACTGTTTTTT. Translated, it gives CAISEETGSNEKLFF. The chain uses TRBV10-3 and TRBJ1-4; 7 nucleotides match TRBD1. CDR3 length: 15 residues. Germline loops: CDR1 ENHRY, CDR2 SYGVKD. V lost 2 bases to trimming and J lost 4 bases; unmatched junction nucleotides: 4.

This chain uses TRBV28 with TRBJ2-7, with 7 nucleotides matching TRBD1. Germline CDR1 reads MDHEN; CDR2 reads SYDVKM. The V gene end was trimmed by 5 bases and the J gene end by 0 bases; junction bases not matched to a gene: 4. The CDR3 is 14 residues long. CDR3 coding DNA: TGTGCCAGCAGTAACCGACAGGGCTCCTACGAGCAGTACTTC. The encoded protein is CASSNRQGSYEQYF.

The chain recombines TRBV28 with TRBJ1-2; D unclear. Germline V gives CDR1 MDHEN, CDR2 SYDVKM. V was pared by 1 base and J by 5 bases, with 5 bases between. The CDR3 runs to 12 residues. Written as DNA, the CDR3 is TGTGCCAGCAGTTTATCAGGTTATGGCTACACCTTC. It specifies CASSLSGYGYTF.

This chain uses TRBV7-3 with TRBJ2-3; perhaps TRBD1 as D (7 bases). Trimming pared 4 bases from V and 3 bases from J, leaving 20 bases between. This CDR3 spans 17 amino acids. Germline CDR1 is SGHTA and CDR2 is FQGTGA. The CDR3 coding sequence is TGTGCCAGCAGCTCCGGCCAGGGGGGATATGATACAGATACGCAGTATTTT. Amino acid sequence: CASSSGQGGYDTDTQYF.

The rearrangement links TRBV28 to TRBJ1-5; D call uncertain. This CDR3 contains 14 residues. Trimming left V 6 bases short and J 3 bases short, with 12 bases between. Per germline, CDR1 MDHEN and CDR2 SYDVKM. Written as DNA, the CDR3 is TGTGCCAGCAGGCCGGTCCTACCCAATCAGCCCCAGCATTTT. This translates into CASRPVLPNQPQHF. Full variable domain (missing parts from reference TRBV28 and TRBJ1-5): DVKVTQSSRYLVKRTGEKVFLECVQDMDHENMFWYRQDPGLGLRLIYFSYDVKMKEKGDIPEGYSVSREKKERFSLILESASTNQTSMYLCASRPVLPNQPQHFGDGTRLSIL.

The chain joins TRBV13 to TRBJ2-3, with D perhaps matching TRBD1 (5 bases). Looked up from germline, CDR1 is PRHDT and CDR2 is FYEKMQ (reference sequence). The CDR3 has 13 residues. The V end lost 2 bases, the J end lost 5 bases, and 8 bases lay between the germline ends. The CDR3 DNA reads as TGTGCCAGCAGCTTACTTCAGGGAGATACGCAGTATTTT. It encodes CASSLLQGDTQYF.

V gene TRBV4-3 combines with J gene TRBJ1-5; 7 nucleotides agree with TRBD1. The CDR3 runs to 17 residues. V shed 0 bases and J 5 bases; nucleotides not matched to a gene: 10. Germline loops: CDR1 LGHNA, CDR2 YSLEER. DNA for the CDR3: TGCGCCAGCAGCCAAGATGTCTGGGACAGTGGTCATCAGCCCCAGCATTTT. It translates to CASSQDVWDSGHQPQHF.

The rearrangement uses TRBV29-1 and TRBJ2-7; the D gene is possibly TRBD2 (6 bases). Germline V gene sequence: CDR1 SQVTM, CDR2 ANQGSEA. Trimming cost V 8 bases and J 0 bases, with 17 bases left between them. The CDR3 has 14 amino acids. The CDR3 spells CSTRGGDSSYEQYF. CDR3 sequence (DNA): TGCAGCACCCGGGGAGGCGATAGCTCCTACGAGCAGTACTTC.

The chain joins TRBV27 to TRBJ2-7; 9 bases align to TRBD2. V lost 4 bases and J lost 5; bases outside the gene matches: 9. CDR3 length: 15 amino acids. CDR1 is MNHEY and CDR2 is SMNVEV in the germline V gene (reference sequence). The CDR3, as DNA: TGTGCCAGCAGTTCCTCGGAGGCGGGAGGGCACGAGCAGTACTTC. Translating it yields CASSSSEAGGHEQYF.